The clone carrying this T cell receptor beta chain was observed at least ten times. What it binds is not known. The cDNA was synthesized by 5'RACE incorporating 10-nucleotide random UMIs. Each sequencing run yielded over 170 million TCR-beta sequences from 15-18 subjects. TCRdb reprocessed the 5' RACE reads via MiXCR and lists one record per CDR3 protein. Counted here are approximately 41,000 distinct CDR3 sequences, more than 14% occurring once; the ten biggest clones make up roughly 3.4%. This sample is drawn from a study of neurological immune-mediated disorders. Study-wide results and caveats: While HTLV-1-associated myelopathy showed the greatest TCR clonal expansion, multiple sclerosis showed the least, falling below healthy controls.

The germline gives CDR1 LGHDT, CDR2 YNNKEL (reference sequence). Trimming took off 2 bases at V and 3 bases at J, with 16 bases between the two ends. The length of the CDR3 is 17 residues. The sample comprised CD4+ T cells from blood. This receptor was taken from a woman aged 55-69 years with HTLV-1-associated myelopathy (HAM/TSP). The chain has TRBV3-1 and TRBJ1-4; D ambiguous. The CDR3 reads CASSQRIGVGSNEKLFF. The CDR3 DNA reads TGTGCCAGCAGCCAAAGGATTGGGGTTGGTTCTAATGAAAAACTGTTTTTT.